This passage covers 5 T cell receptor beta chains from one sample sequenced in a study of blood T cell repertoires in COVID-19. Profiling relied on immunoSEQ multiplex PCR, and the TCRdb table lists in-frame clones only, not all of them. The sample has 150,000 or so clones, roughly 80% seen once; the top ten hold more than 2.5%. Sequenced: peripheral blood. The receptors were gathered from an elderly woman with acute or convalescent COVID-19.

This clone has a single count. The CDR3 DNA reads as TGTGCCAGCAGCCTTCTCGCGGGGGGGTACAATGAGCAGTTCTTC. This codes for CASSLLAGGYNEQFF. V gene TRBV14 combines with J gene TRBJ2-1; 9 bases align to TRBD2. J gave up 4 bases and V 4 bases, and 5 bases lay outside the gene matches. The CDR3 totals 15 residues. Germline CDR1 SGHDN, CDR2 FVKESK.

The table lists this clone with a few counts. V and J are TRBV6-6 and TRBJ1-5; the match to TRBD1 covers 7 bases. V trimming: 6 bases; J trimming: 2 bases; junction bases outside the gene matches: 7. Germline CDR1 is MNHNY and CDR2 is SVGAGI (reference sequence). This CDR3 comprises 15 residues. CDR3 in amino acids: CASRPGTAGNQPQHF. DNA of the CDR3: TGTGCCAGCAGACCCGGGACAGCGGGCAATCAGCCCCAGCATTTT.

The gene calls are TRBV5-1 and TRBJ1-6; TRBD1 matches at 8 bases. The CDR3 totals 15 residues. In germline, CDR1 is SGHRS, CDR2 YFSETQ. The junction had 9 bases not matched to a gene; V was cut back by 4 bases and J by 9 bases. The CDR3 here is CASSGKGQGGSPLHF. CDR3 nucleotide sequence: TGCGCCAGCAGCGGCAAAGGACAGGGAGGTTCACCCCTCCACTTT.

The gene calls are TRBV11-2 and TRBJ2-1; 13 bases agree with TRBD2. This CDR3 has 16 residues. The trim removed 5 bases at V and 7 bases at J, leaving 8 bases unmatched. In germline, CDR1 is SGHAT, CDR2 FQNNGV. Here the CDR3 DNA reads TGTGCCAGCAGCCCGACACTAGCGGGGGGGGCAAATGAGCAGTTCTTC. Encoded protein: CASSPTLAGGANEQFF. The variable domain in full, with the rest retrieved from reference TRBV11-2 and TRBJ2-1, is EAGVAQSPRYKIIEKRQSVAFWCNPISGHATLYWYQQILGQGPKLLIQFQNNGVVDDSQLPKDRFSAERLKGVDSTLKIQPAKLEDSAVYLCASSPTLAGGANEQFFGPGTRLTVL.

Only one count was recorded for this clone. V gene TRBV6-5 combines with J gene TRBJ1-1; 8 nucleotides agree with TRBD1. The CDR3 extends over 14 amino acids. Looked up from germline, CDR1 is MNHEY and CDR2 is SVGAGI. The trim removed 6 bases at V and 5 bases at J, leaving 8 bases unmatched. CDR3 protein: CASRQRQGRTEAFF. The CDR3 coding sequence is TGTGCCAGCAGACAACGACAGGGGAGGACTGAAGCTTTCTTT.